Below are 21 T cell receptor beta chains sequenced from a single sample in a study of cytomegalovirus exposure and HLA in healthy donors. The PCR employed 60 Vbeta primers together with 13 Jbeta primers. The protocol was immunoSEQ multiplex PCR, while the TCRdb copy is restricted to in-frame clones and leaves out a portion. The repertoire includes 95,000 to 110,000 clones, 77% of them detected once, and 4.2% sits in the top ten. Source material: PBMCs. The receptors shown here come from a male donor in good health and CMV-seronegative.

This clone turned up a few times. The chain has TRBV18 and TRBJ2-1; 9 nucleotides align to TRBD2. The CDR3 sequence is 17 residues long. From germline, CDR1 is KGHSH and CDR2 LQKENI. Trimming cost V 5 bases and J 0 bases; bases outside gene matches: 8. The CDR3: CASSRFLAGDSYNEQFF. As DNA, the CDR3 is TGTGCCAGCTCAAGATTCTTAGCGGGAGACTCCTACAATGAGCAGTTCTTC.

The V and J genes are TRBV27 and TRBJ1-5, with 7 bases lining up with TRBD1. The CDR3 is 13 residues long. With V trimmed by 6 bases and J by 6 bases, 5 bases remained unmatched. Germline assignment: CDR1 MNHEY and CDR2 SMNVEV (reference sequence). CDR3 residues: CASRGGGLQPQHF. The CDR3 coding sequence is TGTGCCAGCAGAGGAGGGGGCCTTCAGCCCCAGCATTTT.

J is TRBJ2-7 and V is TRBV28, with TRBD1 identical over 9 bases. The V and J ends lost 6 bases and 4 bases, in that order; junction bases with no gene match: 7. CDR1 and CDR2 from the germline V gene are MDHEN and SYDVKM. This CDR3 region has 14 residues. DNA of the CDR3: TGTGCCAGCAGATCAGGACAGGGGAGGTACGAGCAGTACTTC. This translates into CASRSGQGRYEQYF.

The J gene is TRBJ1-2, the V gene TRBV28; 12 bases align to TRBD1. J was trimmed by 5 bases and V by 3 bases; bases with no gene match: 10. The CDR3 is 17 residues long. From germline, CDR1 is MDHEN and CDR2 SYDVKM. The CDR3 spells CASSFVWDRGLRYGYTF. In DNA, the CDR3 is TGTGCCAGCAGTTTCGTCTGGGACAGGGGGCTTAGATATGGCTACACCTTC.

The gene calls are TRBV7-8 and TRBJ2-5; TRBD2 is a possible D gene (5 bases). Trimming left V 7 bases short and J 5 bases short, with 20 bases between. The CDR3 totals 15 residues. Per germline, CDR1 SGHVS and CDR2 FQNEAQ. The CDR3 bases are TGTGCCAGCACTCCTAGCAACACCCTGTGGGAGACCCAGTACTTC. Its protein product is CASTPSNTLWETQYF.

The chain is built from TRBV5-6 and TRBJ2-7, with 7 positions matching TRBD2. CDR1 and CDR2 (germline): SGHDT, YYEEEE. CDR3 length: 14 residues. After removal of 7 bases from V and 1 base from J, the junction contained 8 bases not matched to a gene. The CDR3 region is CASALGGRSYEQYF. For the CDR3, the DNA is TGTGCCAGCGCTTTGGGCGGGAGATCCTACGAGCAGTACTTC.

V usage is TRBV10-2 and J usage is TRBJ1-5; D uncertain. CDR1 and CDR2 from the germline V gene are WSHSY and SAAADI. The CDR3 sequence is 17 residues long. The V end lost 1 base, the J end lost 6 bases, and 19 bases lay between the germline ends. The CDR3, as DNA: TGCGCCAGCAGTGAGTTTCTCAAGACCGAGGCTTTTCAGCCCCAGCATTTT. Protein product: CASSEFLKTEAFQPQHF.

The chain recombines TRBV4-1 with TRBJ1-1; TRBD1 matches at 10 bases. This CDR3 is built from 14 residues. The germline V gene encodes CDR1 MGHRA and CDR2 YSYEKL. V trimming: 6 bases; J trimming: 6 bases; junction bases outside the gene matches: 7. The CDR3 spells CASSRTGGFSEAFF. CDR3 DNA: TGCGCCAGCAGTCGGACAGGGGGATTCTCTGAAGCTTTCTTT.

The chain uses TRBV5-6 and TRBJ2-7; the D gene is possibly TRBD2 (6 bases). V shed 3 bases and J shed 3 bases, with 13 bases lying between them. CDR1 and CDR2 (germline): SGHDT, YYEEEE. This CDR3 is built from 14 residues. CDR3 sequence (DNA): TGTGCCAGCAGCTCGCGGGGCCGTCTCTACGAGCAGTACTTC. Amino acids: CASSSRGRLYEQYF.

The V and J genes are TRBV6-5 and TRBJ2-2; 9 bases line up with TRBD1. The CDR3 length is 15 residues. V lost 5 bases to trimming and J lost 5 bases; unmatched junction nucleotides: 6. Germline CDR1 reads MNHEY; CDR2 reads SVGAGI. In DNA form, the CDR3 reads TGTGCCAGCAGTACCGGGACAGGGAAGACCGGGGAGCTGTTTTTT. It codes for CASSTGTGKTGELFF.

The rearrangement links TRBV30 to TRBJ1-2; D perhaps matches TRBD1 (5 bases). The V end lost 4 bases, the J end lost 4 bases, and 16 bases lay between the germline ends. The CDR3 extends over 14 amino acids. CDR1 and CDR2 from the germline V gene are GTSNPN and SVGIG (reference sequence). The CDR3 is CAWIGPRVSYGYTF. CDR3 DNA: TGTGCCTGGATTGGCCCCAGGGTATCCTATGGCTACACCTTC.

The V call is TRBV27, the J call TRBJ2-5; a weak D match, TRBD1 (6 bases). The CDR3 totals 15 residues. The germline V and J ends were trimmed by 8 bases and 1 base, with 17 bases remaining between them. Germline assignment: CDR1 MNHEY and CDR2 SMNVEV (reference sequence). CDR3 DNA sequence: TGTGCCAGCGGGGGACATTCCGGAGGCCAAGAGACCCAGTACTTC. Protein product: CASGGHSGGQETQYF.

V usage is TRBV13 and J usage is TRBJ1-2; D remains ambiguous. The length of the CDR3 is 14 residues. Germline V CDR1 and CDR2: PRHDT, FYEKMQ (reference sequence). V was shortened by 1 base and J by 5 bases, with 11 bases between the two germline ends. CDR3: CASSLDGVFYGYTF. CDR3 DNA: TGTGCCAGCAGCTTAGACGGGGTCTTTTATGGCTACACCTTC.

V gene TRBV2 combines with J gene TRBJ1-5, with D unclear. This CDR3 contains 15 residues. Germline V gene sequence: CDR1 SNHLY, CDR2 FYNNEI. V gave up 2 bases and J gave up 5 bases, with 13 bases separating them. The CDR3 nucleotides are TGTGCCAGCAGTGAACGGCGGAGCCACTATCAGCCCCAGCATTTT. Translated, it gives CASSERRSHYQPQHF.

V usage is TRBV7-9 and J usage is TRBJ2-7, with TRBD1 as a possible D gene (6 bases). This CDR3 comprises 12 residues. Per germline, CDR1 SEHNR and CDR2 FQNEAQ (reference sequence). The V end lost 4 bases, the J end lost 4 bases, and 8 bases lay between the germline ends. The CDR3 sequence: CASSYTGYEQYF. The CDR3 region has the DNA TGTGCCAGCAGCTATACAGGGTACGAGCAGTACTTC.

The chain is built from TRBV7-9 and TRBJ1-4, with TRBD1 as a possible D gene (5 bases). V was shortened by 6 bases and J by 1 base, with 12 bases between the two germline ends. CDR3 length: 15 amino acids. Germline CDR1 and CDR2: SEHNR and FQNEAQ (reference sequence). DNA for the CDR3: TGTGCCAGCAGGGGCGCTCAGGGAACTAATGAAAAACTGTTTTTT. Its translation: CASRGAQGTNEKLFF.

This chain uses TRBV6-1 with TRBJ2-5; 13 positions match TRBD2. The end of the DNA fits TRBJ2-7 better, so the J call may be wrong. Germline V gene data show CDR1 as MNHNS and CDR2 as SASEGT. CDR3 length: 15 residues. The CDR3 bases are TGTGCCAGCACACGTGGACTAGCGGGAGTCTACGAGCAGTACTTC. Translating gives CASTRGLAGVYEQYF.

V and J are TRBV5-1 and TRBJ2-1; 7 bases map to TRBD2. CDR1 is SGHRS, CDR2 YFSETQ, per germline. The J segment lost 5 bases and the V segment lost 1 base, leaving 9 bases of the junction unmatched. This CDR3 has 16 residues. The CDR3 here is CASSLRGSDINNEQFF. The CDR3 DNA sequence: TGCGCCAGCAGCTTGCGCGGGAGCGACATTAACAATGAGCAGTTCTTC.

The CDR3 loop is CASSERQGNTEAFF. CDR3 nucleotides: TGTGCCAGCAGTGAGCGACAGGGAAACACTGAAGCTTTCTTT. The V call is TRBV6-6, the J call TRBJ1-1, with 7 bases lining up with TRBD1. From germline, CDR1 is MNHNY and CDR2 SVGAGI (reference sequence). Unmatched junction bases numbered 5, after V lost 5 bases and J lost 2 bases. The CDR3 has 14 amino acids.

V and J are TRBV10-1 and TRBJ2-5, with a weak D call TRBD1 (6 bases). Germline loops: CDR1 WNHNN, CDR2 SYGVQD (reference sequence). Trimming took 6 bases from V and 5 from J, leaving 19 bases between them. This CDR3 has 15 amino acids. The CDR3 spells CASRAPGQLKETQYF. CDR3 DNA: TGCGCCAGCAGAGCCCCGGGACAACTGAAGGAGACCCAGTACTTC.

V usage is TRBV28 and J usage is TRBJ2-7, with a tentative D call TRBD1 (6 bases). The CDR3 extends over 13 amino acids. CDR1 is MDHEN, CDR2 SYDVKM, per germline. V was trimmed by 6 bases and J by 5 bases, leaving 14 bases between them. CDR3 protein: CASRIYRAHEQYF. In nucleotides, the CDR3 is TGTGCCAGCAGAATTTACAGGGCCCACGAGCAGTACTTC.